These T cell receptor beta chains were read from a single sample in a study of blood T cells in healthy people across ages. TCRdb ran MiXCR on the 5' RACE reads and lists one entry per CDR3 protein. The sample consists of 850,000 to 1,000,000 distinct CDR3 sequences, roughly 51% of them appearing once. Sequenced material: blood. All receptors come from a woman aged 55-69 years in good health. CDR3s include the opening cysteine and the closing phenylalanine or tryptophan. D genes are given only for firm matches. Clone size, where shown, is once, few, many, or a class for clones that have expanded.

clone_size	d_call	v_call	j_call	cdr3_nt	cdr3_aa
once	TRBD2	TRBV20-1	TRBJ2-7	TGCAGTGCCAGACTAGCGGGGATCCCTTACGAGCAGTACTTC	CSARLAGIPYEQYF
few	-	TRBV4-2	TRBJ1-4	TGTGCCAGCAGCCTAGAGCAGGCAGGCGAACTGTTTTTT	CASSLEQAGELFF
-	-	TRBV7-9	TRBJ1-4	TGTGCCAGCAGCCGAGGCGATGGTGGAGAAAAACTGTTTTTT	CASSRGDGGEKLFF
few	-	TRBV12-3/TRBV12-4	TRBJ2-5	TGTGCCAGCAGCACCGACAGGGAGGCCCAAGAGACCCAGTACTTC	CASSTDREAQETQYF
-	-	TRBV12-3/TRBV12-4	TRBJ1-2	TGTGCCAGCAGTTTAGCCCACCTGGGGGCCCTAGGGTATGGCTACACCTTC	CASSLAHLGALGYGYTF
-	-	TRBV28	TRBJ2-3	TGTGCCAGCACCCCGGCTGGGGCTAGAACCACAGATACGCAGTATTTT	CASTPAGARTTDTQYF
few	TRBD1	TRBV10-2	TRBJ2-5	TGCGCCAGCAAGGAACGGACAGGGGGTACGGAGACCCAGTACTTC	CASKERTGGTETQYF
few	TRBD2	TRBV4-1	TRBJ2-7	TGCGCCAGCAGCCGGGTCCTAGCGGGACACGAGCAGTACTTC	CASSRVLAGHEQYF
few	TRBD2	TRBV7-9	TRBJ2-7	TGTGCCAGCAGCCCTCGGACGGGGGGAAGGGTCTACGAGCAGTACTTC	CASSPRTGGRVYEQYF
few	-	TRBV4-3	TRBJ2-7	TGCGCCAGCAGCCCCCATGGGGGTCCCTCATACGAGCAGTACTTC	CASSPHGGPSYEQYF
few	-	TRBV2	TRBJ2-1	TGTGCCAGCAGAGCCCGGGTAGCGCCCTCCTACAATGAGCAGTTCTTC	CASRARVAPSYNEQFF
few	TRBD2	TRBV9	TRBJ2-7	TGTGCCAGCAGCCTTAGCGGAGGGAGGGGCTACGAGCAGTACTTC	CASSLSGGRGYEQYF
-	TRBD2	TRBV27	TRBJ2-3	TGTGCCAGCAGTTTAAGGGCGGGAGGGAGTCCAGATACGCAGTATTTT	CASSLRAGGSPDTQYF
once	-	TRBV9	TRBJ2-1	TGTGCCAGCAGCGTATACAGCGGGTACAATGAGCAGTTCTTC	CASSVYSGYNEQFF
-	-	TRBV6-1	TRBJ1-5	TGTGCCAGCAGTGATCAGGGATGGAGCAATCAGCCCCAGCATTTT	CASSDQGWSNQPQHF
few	-	TRBV27	TRBJ2-7	TGTGCCAGCAGCGACAGAACCCACTACGAGCAGTACTTC	CASSDRTHYEQYF
-	-	TRBV7-2	TRBJ2-1	TGTGCCAGCAGCTCCTTCGGGGGGACAGCTTATTACAATGAGCAGTTCTTC	CASSSFGGTAYYNEQFF
few	TRBD2	TRBV5-1	TRBJ2-7	TGCGCCAGCAGCTACTACTACGTGACTAGCGGATCCTACGAGCAGTACTTC	CASSYYYVTSGSYEQYF
-	-	TRBV7-2	TRBJ2-2	TGTGCCAGCAGTCGAGAGGGCAGGGTGTCGAACACCGGGGAGCTGTTTTTT	CASSREGRVSNTGELFF
-	-	TRBV20-1	TRBJ2-5	TGCAGTGCTAGAGTGCCGGAGGTAGAGACCCAGTACTTC	CSARVPEVETQYF
few	-	TRBV29-1	TRBJ2-2	TGCAGCGTTGTAGGTGTGTTGGGCACCGGGGAGCTGTTTTTT	CSVVGVLGTGELFF
-	-	TRBV3-1	TRBJ2-7	TGTGCCAGCAGCCCCACGGGGAGGCAGGATTGGAACGAGCAGTACTTC	CASSPTGRQDWNEQYF
-	TRBD2	TRBV24-1	TRBJ2-3	TGTGCCACCAGTGATTTTCTCAGCGGGGCTGCCACAGATACGCAGTATTTT	CATSDFLSGAATDTQYF
-	-	TRBV7-9	TRBJ2-1	TGTGCCAGCAGCTTAGTCCTGGCGACGGGCTACAATGAGCAGTTCTTC	CASSLVLATGYNEQFF
few	TRBD2	TRBV20-1	TRBJ2-7	TGCAGTGCTATGAACAAGCTAGCGGGACTCGACGAGCAGTACTTC	CSAMNKLAGLDEQYF
-	-	TRBV7-9	TRBJ1-1	TGTGCCAGCAGCGCACAGGGGAACACTGAAGCTTTCTTT	CASSAQGNTEAFF
-	-	TRBV7-9	TRBJ2-7	TGTGCCAGCAGCCCCACCCGGGGGCCCGTTGTCGAGCAGTACTTC	CASSPTRGPVVEQYF
-	-	TRBV14	TRBJ2-3	TGTGCCAGCAGCACCCAGGACAGCGAGGTGGATACGCAGTATTTT	CASSTQDSEVDTQYF
few	-	TRBV28	TRBJ1-2	TGTGCCAGCAGCATAACCCAGTGGAGGGGTTATGGCTACACCTTC	CASSITQWRGYGYTF
few	TRBD2	TRBV3-1	TRBJ2-7	TGTGCCAGCAGCCGAGGGACTAACTCCTACGAGCAGTACTTC	CASSRGTNSYEQYF
-	-	TRBV29-1	TRBJ2-3	TGCAGCGTTCGGACAGATCCAGATACGCAGTATTTT	CSVRTDPDTQYF
-	-	TRBV12-3/TRBV12-4	TRBJ2-5	TGTGCCAGCAGATTAGGGGGTGGTAATGAGCAGTACTTC	CASRLGGGNEQYF
-	-	TRBV7-2	TRBJ2-3	TGTGCCAGCAGCTTAGTTGTCCTAAATACAGATACGCAGTATTTT	CASSLVVLNTDTQYF
-	TRBD1	TRBV12-3/TRBV12-4	TRBJ2-3	TGTGCCAGCAGTTCGACAGGGGCGGCCCAAGATACGCAGTATTTT	CASSSTGAAQDTQYF
few	TRBD2	TRBV7-6	TRBJ2-3	TGTGCCAGCGGCGGGAGTTCCACAGATACGCAGTATTTT	CASGGSSTDTQYF
few	TRBD1	TRBV12-3/TRBV12-4	TRBJ2-7	TGTGCCAGCATGGACAGGGACTCCTACGAGCAGTACTTC	CASMDRDSYEQYF
few	-	TRBV3-1	TRBJ2-6	TGTGCCAGCAGCCCTTTAAACTCTGGGGCCAACGTCCTGACTTTC	CASSPLNSGANVLTF
-	TRBD1	TRBV6-6	TRBJ2-7	TGTGCCAGCAGTCCAGGGGGCGTCTACGAGCAGTACTTC	CASSPGGVYEQYF
-	TRBD1	TRBV29-1	TRBJ2-1	TGCAGCGTTGAAAAGGGACAGGGTTGGTCCTACAATGAGCAGTTCTTC	CSVEKGQGWSYNEQFF
few	-	TRBV5-1	TRBJ2-1	TGCGCCAGCAGCCAAGGGGATTGGCAGAGCGCTGAGCAGTTCTTC	CASSQGDWQSAEQFF
many	-	TRBV3-1	TRBJ2-7	TGTGCCAGCAGCCAGGAAGGCTACGAGCAGTACTTC	CASSQEGYEQYF
many	-	TRBV6-2/TRBV6-3	TRBJ2-7	TGTGCCAGCAGTTACGGACCGAACTACGAGCAGTACTTC	CASSYGPNYEQYF
-	TRBD1	TRBV5-6	TRBJ2-7	TGTGCCAGCAGCTTACAACCCGGGACAGGGGCTGGGGAGCAGTACTTC	CASSLQPGTGAGEQYF
-	-	TRBV12-3/TRBV12-4	TRBJ2-1	TGTGCCTGCAGTTTTCAAGAGACCCAGTTCTTC	CACSFQETQFF
once	-	TRBV29-1	TRBJ2-1	TGCAGCGTTGGGGGGGGGACAGGATCCTACAATGAGCAGTTCTTC	CSVGGGTGSYNEQFF
few	-	TRBV3-1	TRBJ1-1	TGTGCCAGCACCAAACAAATGAACACTGAAGCTTTCTTT	CASTKQMNTEAFF
-	-	TRBV19	TRBJ2-3	TGTGCCAGTAGTATGGGGAGCATGGATACGCGGTATTTT	CASSMGSMDTRYF
-	TRBD1	TRBV6-2/TRBV6-3	TRBJ1-5	TGTGCCAGCACCCCGACAGGGGTTCAGCCCCAGCATTTT	CASTPTGVQPQHF
-	TRBD2	TRBV7-3	TRBJ2-1	TGTGCCAGCAGCAAGGCCCGGGGTAGCGGGATTTACAATGAGCAGTTCTTC	CASSKARGSGIYNEQFF
few	TRBD2	TRBV3-1	TRBJ2-7	TGTGCCAGCAGCCAAGAATTACTAGCGGGAGTTACCCAGTACTTC	CASSQELLAGVTQYF
-	-	TRBV6-2/TRBV6-3	TRBJ1-5	TGTGCCAGCAGCCATAATACAGGGCGCGCCTATAGCAATCAGCCCCAGCATTTT	CASSHNTGRAYSNQPQHF
once	-	TRBV7-9	TRBJ1-1	TGTGCCAGCAGCTTAGAATTGGGTCCTGAAGCTTTCTTT	CASSLELGPEAFF